This T cell receptor (beta chain) was found in a study of T cells in Graves' hyperthyroidism and ophthalmopathy. This clonotype has ten or more counts. Germline V gene sequence: CDR1 SEHNR, CDR2 FQNEAQ (reference sequence). The CDR3 has 14 residues. Trimming cost V 6 bases and J 6 bases, with 17 bases left between them. The source material, RNA transcripts, was used to amplify TCR beta CDR3 regions. RT-PCR in the first round (using the HTBI primer set) targeted the TCR CDR3. MiXCR was run by TCRdb on the multiplex PCR reads, yielding one entry per CDR3 protein. The sample records some 510,000 distinct CDR3 sequences, around 42% being singletons.

The V gene is TRBV7-9, the J gene TRBJ1-2; possibly TRBD1 for D (6 bases). Sequencing was carried out using peripheral blood or thyroid tissue (not recorded which). The TCR comes from a woman between 18 and 30 years old with Graves' hyperthyroidism. CDR3 DNA: TGTGCCAGCAGGCCCACAGGGCCCCTGCATGGCTACACCTTC. Protein: CASRPTGPLHGYTF. The full variable domain, completed using reference TRBV7-9 and TRBJ1-2, is DTGVSQNPRHKITKRGQNVTFRCDPISEHNRLYWYRQTLGQGPEFLTYFQNEAQLEKSRLLSDRFSAERPKGSFSTLEIQRTEQGDSAMYLCASRPTGPLHGYTFGSGTRLTVV.